What follows describes a single T cell receptor beta chain. The antigen remains undetermined. These data come from a study of shared clonotypes between healthy human individuals. General study results and limits: Sequencing depth was a factor that was expected to affect clonotype sharing among donors. A generally larger estimated richness was seen in naive subsets than in memory subsets.

Sequencing used immunoSEQ multiplex PCR; TCRdb keeps in-frame clones, though not all of them. This table has over a million clones, approximately 78% appearing once. CDR1 and CDR2 (germline): SQVTM, ANQGSEA. CDR3 length: 13 residues. V lost 4 bases and J lost 1, with 9 bases in between. The chain combines TRBV29-1 with TRBJ2-3, with D tentatively TRBD2 (5 bases). Input material: memory CD4+ T cells from PBMCs. Subset of the sample: CD45RA-negative fraction. The clonotype was recovered from a man in his late teens or twenties in good health. Some clones in this sample may be carry-over from other donors' samples. This chain's CDR3 is CSVGGQGTDTQYF. The DNA of the CDR3 is TGCAGCGTTGGCGGGCAGGGCACAGATACGCAGTATTTT.